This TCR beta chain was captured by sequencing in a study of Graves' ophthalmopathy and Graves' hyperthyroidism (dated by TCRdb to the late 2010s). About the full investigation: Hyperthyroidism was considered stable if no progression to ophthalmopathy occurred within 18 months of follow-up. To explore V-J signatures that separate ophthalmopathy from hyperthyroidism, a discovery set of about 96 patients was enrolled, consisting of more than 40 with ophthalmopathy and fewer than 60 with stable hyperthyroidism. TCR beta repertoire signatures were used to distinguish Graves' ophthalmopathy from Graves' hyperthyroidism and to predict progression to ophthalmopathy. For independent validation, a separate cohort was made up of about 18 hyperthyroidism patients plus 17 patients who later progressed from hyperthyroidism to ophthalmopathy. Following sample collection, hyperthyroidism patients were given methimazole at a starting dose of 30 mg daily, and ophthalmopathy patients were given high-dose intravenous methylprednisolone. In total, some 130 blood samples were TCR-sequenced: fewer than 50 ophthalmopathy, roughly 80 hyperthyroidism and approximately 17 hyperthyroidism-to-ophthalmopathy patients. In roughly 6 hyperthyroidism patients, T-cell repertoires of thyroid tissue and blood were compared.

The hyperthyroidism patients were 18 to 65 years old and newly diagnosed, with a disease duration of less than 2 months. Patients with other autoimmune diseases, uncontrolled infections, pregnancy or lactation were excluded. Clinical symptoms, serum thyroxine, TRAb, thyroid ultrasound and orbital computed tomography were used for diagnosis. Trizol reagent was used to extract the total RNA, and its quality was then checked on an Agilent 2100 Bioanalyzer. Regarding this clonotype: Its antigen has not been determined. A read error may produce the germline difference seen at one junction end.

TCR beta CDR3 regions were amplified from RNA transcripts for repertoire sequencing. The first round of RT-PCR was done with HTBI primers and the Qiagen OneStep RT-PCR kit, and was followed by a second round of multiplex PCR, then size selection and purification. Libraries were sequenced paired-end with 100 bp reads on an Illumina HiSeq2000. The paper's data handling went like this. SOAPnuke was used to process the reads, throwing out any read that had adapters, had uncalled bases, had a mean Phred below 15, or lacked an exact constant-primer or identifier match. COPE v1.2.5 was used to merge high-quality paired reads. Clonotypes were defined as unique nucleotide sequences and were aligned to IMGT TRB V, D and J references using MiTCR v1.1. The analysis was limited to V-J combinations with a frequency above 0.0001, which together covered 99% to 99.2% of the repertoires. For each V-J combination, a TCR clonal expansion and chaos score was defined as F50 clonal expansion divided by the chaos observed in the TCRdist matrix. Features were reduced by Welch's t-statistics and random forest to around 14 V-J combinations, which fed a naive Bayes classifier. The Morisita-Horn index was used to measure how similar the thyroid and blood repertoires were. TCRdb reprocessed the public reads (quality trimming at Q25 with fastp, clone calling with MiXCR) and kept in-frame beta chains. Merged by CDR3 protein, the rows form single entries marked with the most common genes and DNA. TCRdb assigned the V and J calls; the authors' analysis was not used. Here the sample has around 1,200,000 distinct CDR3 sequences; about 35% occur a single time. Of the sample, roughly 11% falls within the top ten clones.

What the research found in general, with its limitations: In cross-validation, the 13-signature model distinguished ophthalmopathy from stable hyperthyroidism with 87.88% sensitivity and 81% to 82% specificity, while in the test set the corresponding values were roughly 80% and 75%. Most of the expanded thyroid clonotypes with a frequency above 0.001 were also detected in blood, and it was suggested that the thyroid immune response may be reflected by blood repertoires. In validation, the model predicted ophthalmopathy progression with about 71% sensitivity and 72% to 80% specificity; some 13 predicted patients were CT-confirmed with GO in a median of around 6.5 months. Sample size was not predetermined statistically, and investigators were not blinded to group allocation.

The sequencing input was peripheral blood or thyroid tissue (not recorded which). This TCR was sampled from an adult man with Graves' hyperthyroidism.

In nucleotides, the sequence is TGCGCCGGCAGCCCCCGGTCCACAAGGGAAAAACTGTTTTTT. Its protein product is CAGSPRSTREKLFF. This chain is built from TRBV7-2 and TRBJ1-4; the D gene assignment is ambiguous. Reading from cysteine to phenylalanine, the CDR3 counts 14 amino acids. Kept here is only the CDR3 DNA, which spans 42 bases and is read in frame from base 1. The germline V gene gives CDR1 as SGHTA and CDR2 as FQGNSA.